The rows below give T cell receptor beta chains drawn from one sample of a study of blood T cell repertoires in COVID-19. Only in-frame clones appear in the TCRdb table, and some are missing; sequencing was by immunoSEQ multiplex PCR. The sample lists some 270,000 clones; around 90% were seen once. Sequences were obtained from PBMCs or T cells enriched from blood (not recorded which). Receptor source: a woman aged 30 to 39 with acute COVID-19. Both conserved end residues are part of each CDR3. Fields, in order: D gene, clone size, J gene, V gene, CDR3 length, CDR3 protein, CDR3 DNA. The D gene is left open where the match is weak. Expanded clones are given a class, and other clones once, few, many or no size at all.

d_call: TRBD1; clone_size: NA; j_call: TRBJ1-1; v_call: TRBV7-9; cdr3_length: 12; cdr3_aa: CASSFGQAEAFF; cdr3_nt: TGTGCCAGCAGCTTCGGACAGGCTGAAGCTTTCTTT
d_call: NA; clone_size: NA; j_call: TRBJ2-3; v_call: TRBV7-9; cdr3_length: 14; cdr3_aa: CASSWTVSTDTQYF; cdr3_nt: TGTGCCAGCAGCTGGACTGTTAGCACAGATACGCAGTATTTT
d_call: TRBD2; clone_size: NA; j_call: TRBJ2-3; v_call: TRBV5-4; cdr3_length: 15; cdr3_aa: CASSLDSSGTDTQYF; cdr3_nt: TGTGCCAGCAGCTTGGACTCTAGCGGGACAGATACGCAGTATTTT
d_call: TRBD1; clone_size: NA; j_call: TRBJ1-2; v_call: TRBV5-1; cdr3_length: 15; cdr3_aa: CASSLEGQVSYGYTF; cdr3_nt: TGCGCCAGCAGCTTGGAAGGACAGGTGTCGTATGGCTACACCTTC
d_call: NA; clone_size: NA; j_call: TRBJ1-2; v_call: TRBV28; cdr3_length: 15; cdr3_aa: CATSGTQIANYGYTF; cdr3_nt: TGTGCCACCTCCGGGACACAAATCGCTAACTATGGCTACACCTTC
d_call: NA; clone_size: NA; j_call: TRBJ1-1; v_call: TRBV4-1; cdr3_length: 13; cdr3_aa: CASSQDPGIEAFF; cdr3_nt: TGCGCCAGCAGCCAAGATCCCGGGATTGAAGCTTTCTTT
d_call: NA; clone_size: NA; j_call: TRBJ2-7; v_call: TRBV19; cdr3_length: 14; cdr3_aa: CASSTYGSSYEQYF; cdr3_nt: TGTGCCAGTAGTACCTACGGGAGCTCCTACGAGCAGTACTTC
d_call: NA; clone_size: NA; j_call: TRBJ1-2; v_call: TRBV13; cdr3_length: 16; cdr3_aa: CASSLGRYGTNYGYTF; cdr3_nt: TGTGCCAGCAGCTTAGGCCGGTACGGTACTAACTATGGCTACACCTTC
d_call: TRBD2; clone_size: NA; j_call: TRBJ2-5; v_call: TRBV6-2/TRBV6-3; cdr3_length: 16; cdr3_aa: CASSRGLAGARETQYF; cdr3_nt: TGTGCCAGCAGCCGGGGACTAGCGGGAGCGAGAGAGACCCAGTACTTC
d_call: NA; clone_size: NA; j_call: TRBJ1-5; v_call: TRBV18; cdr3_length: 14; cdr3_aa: CASRDGGQGQPQHF; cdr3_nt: TGTGCCAGCCGCGACGGGGGGCAAGGACAGCCCCAGCATTTT
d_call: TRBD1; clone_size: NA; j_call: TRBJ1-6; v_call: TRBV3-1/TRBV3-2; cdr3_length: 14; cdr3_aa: CASRRGQGNSPLHF; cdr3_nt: TGTGCCAGCAGACGGGGACAGGGTAATTCACCCCTCCACTTT
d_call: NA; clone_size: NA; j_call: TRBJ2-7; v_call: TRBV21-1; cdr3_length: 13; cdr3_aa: CASSTREGGEQYF; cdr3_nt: TGTGCCAGCAGCACTCGGGAGGGTGGCGAGCAGTACTTC
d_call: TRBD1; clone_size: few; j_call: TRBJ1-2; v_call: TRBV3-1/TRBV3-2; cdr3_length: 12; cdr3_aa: CASSRTGNGYTF; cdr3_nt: TGTGCCAGCAGCCGGACAGGGAATGGCTACACCTTC
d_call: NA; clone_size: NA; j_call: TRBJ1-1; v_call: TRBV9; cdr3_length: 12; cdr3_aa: CASSAEEGEAFF; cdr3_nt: TGTGCCAGCAGCGCTGAGGAGGGAGAAGCTTTCTTT
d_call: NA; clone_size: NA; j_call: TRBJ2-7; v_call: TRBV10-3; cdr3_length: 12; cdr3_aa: CAISDRGDEQYF; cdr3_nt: TGTGCCATCAGTGACAGGGGTGACGAGCAGTACTTC
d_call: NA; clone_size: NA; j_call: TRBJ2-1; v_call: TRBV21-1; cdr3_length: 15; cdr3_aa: CASSKNSSGIGEQFF; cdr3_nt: TGTGCCAGCAGCAAAAATAGTAGCGGGATTGGTGAGCAGTTCTTC
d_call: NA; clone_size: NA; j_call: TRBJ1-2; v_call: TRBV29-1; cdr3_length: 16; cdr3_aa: CSVEVVYRTSFYGYTF; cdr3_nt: TGCAGCGTTGAAGTCGTCTACAGGACGTCCTTCTATGGCTACACCTTC
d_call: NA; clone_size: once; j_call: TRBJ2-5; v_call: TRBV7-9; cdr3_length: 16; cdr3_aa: CASSLVALGGQETQYF; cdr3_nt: TGTGCCAGCAGCTTAGTAGCGCTAGGCGGCCAAGAGACCCAGTACTTC
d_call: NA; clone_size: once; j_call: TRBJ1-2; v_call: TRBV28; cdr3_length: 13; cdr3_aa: CASSLEGLYGYTF; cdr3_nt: TGTGCCAGCAGTTTAGAGGGCCTCTATGGCTACACCTTC
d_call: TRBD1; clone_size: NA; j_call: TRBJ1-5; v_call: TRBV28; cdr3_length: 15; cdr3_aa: CASSLGQGNNQPQHF; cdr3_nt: TGTGCCAGCAGTTTGGGACAGGGGAACAATCAGCCCCAGCATTTT
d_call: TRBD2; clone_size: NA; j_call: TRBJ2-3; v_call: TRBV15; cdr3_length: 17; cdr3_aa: CATSTRQGLGSTDTQYF; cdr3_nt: TGTGCCACCAGCACCAGGCAAGGACTAGGTAGCACAGATACGCAGTATTTT
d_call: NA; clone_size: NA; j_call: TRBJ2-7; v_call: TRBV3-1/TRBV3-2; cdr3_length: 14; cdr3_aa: CASSPGQGLYEQYF; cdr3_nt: TGTGCCAGCAGCCCCGGACAGGGACTATACGAGCAGTACTTC
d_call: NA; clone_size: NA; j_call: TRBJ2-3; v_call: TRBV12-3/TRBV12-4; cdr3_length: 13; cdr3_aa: CASTTPVRDTQYF; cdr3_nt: TGTGCCAGCACCACCCCGGTTCGAGATACGCAGTATTTT
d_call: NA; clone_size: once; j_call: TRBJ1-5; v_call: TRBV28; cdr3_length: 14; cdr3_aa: CASSFYHSNQPQHF; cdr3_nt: TGTGCCAGCAGTTTTTATCACTCGAATCAGCCCCAGCATTTT
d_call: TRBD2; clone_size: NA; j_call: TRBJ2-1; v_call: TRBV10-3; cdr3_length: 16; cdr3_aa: CAISAASGSSYNEQFF; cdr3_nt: TGTGCCATCAGTGCCGCTAGCGGGAGCTCCTACAATGAGCAGTTCTTC
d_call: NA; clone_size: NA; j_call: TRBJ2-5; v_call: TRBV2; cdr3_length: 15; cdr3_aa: CASSEAPGDQETQYF; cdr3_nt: TGTGCCAGCAGTGAAGCCCCAGGGGACCAAGAGACCCAGTACTTC
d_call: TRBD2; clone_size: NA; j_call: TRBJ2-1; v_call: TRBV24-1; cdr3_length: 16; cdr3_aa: CATSDQLAGGRDEQFF; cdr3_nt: TGTGCCACCAGTGATCAACTAGCGGGAGGTCGGGATGAGCAGTTCTTC
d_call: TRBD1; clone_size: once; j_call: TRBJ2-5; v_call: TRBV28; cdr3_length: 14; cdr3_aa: CASSLEGAGETQYF; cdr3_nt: TGTGCCAGCAGTTTAGAGGGGGCGGGAGAGACCCAGTACTTC
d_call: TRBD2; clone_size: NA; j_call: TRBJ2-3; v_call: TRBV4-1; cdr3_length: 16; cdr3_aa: CASSQVTAGGTDTQYF; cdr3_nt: TGCGCCAGCAGCCAAGTGACAGCGGGAGGGACAGATACGCAGTATTTT
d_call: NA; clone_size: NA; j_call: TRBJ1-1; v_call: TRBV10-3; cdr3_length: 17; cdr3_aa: CAISDMGLIQLNTEAFF; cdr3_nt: TGTGCCATCAGTGATATGGGACTAATACAACTCAACACTGAAGCTTTCTTT
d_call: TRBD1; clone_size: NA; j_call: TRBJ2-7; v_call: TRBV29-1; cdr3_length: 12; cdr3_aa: CSVGTGVREQYF; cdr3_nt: TGCAGCGTGGGGACAGGGGTGAGGGAGCAGTACTTC
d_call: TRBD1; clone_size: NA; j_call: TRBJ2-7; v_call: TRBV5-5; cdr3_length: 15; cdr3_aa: CASSLGGQETYEQYF; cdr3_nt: TGTGCCAGCAGCTTGGGGGGACAGGAGACCTACGAGCAGTACTTC
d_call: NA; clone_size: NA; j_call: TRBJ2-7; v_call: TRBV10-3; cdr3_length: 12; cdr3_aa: CAINTGDYEQYF; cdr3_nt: TGTGCCATCAATACGGGAGATTACGAGCAGTACTTC
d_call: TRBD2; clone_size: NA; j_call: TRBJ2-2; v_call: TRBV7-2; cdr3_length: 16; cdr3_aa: CASSLEGGGNTGELFF; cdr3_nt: TGTGCCAGCAGTCTAGAGGGCGGGGGGAACACCGGGGAGCTGTTTTTT
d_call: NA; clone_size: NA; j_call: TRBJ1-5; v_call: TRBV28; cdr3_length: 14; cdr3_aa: CASGRGGSNQPQHF; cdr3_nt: TGTGCCAGTGGCCGGGGGGGGAGCAATCAGCCCCAGCATTTT
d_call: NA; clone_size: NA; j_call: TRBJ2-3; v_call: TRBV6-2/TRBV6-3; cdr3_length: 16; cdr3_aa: CASSEGEEDYTDTQYF; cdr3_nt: TGTGCCAGCAGTGAGGGTGAGGAAGATTACACAGATACGCAGTATTTT
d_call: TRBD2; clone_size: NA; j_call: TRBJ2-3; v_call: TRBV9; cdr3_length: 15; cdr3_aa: CASSGTSGTTDTQYF; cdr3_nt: TGTGCCAGCAGCGGAACTAGCGGGACCACAGATACGCAGTATTTT